This T cell receptor beta chain was recovered during a study of cytomegalovirus exposure and HLA in healthy donors. Overall study results and limits: Across HLA loci, a later analysis found differing TCR association rates, with DRB1 most and HLA-C fewest. TCR beta V segments were, for the most part, productive about 87% or about 30% of the time in an earlier analysis.

The germline CDR1 and CDR2 sequences are SGHRS and YFSETQ. V was clipped by 4 bases and J by 1 base, with 16 bases between them. This CDR3 is 16 amino acids long. A word on this clone: What it binds is not known.

With 60 Vbeta and 13 Jbeta primers, the PCR was carried out. TCRdb's table, derived via immunoSEQ multiplex PCR, lists solely in-frame clones and lacks some. Among under 200,000 clones, approximately 78% were seen once, and the ten largest hold less than 0.85%. The chain links TRBV5-1 to TRBJ2-3; tentative D call: TRBD2 (5 bases). The sequence derives from a woman younger than 35 in good health and CMV-seronegative. Sequencing was done on a sample of PBMCs. CDR3 DNA: TGCGCCAGCAGCAACTACCGGGAAGGAGGCACAGATACGCAGTATTTT. This sequence encodes CASSNYREGGTDTQYF.